This T cell receptor beta chain was observed in a study of CD8 T cells in Susac syndrome. V was clipped by 0 bases and J by 2 bases, with 11 bases between them. This CDR3 region has 15 residues. Germline CDR1 and CDR2: LNHNV and YYDKDF (reference sequence). An amount of RNA that ranged from roughly 0.5 to 1 ug was reverse transcribed with random hexamers. Coverage of TCR beta CDR3 amplification by immunoSEQ multiplex PCR extended to 54 Vbeta and 13 Jbeta. In TCRdb, the immunoSEQ multiplex PCR reads were re-called with MiXCR into one record per CDR3 protein. The sample has 180,000 or so distinct CDR3 sequences, over 85% seen once. The authors carried out high-throughput sequencing of TCR beta. They applied it to CD8+ and CD4+ T cells obtained from blood. It was negative isolation that provided the CD8+ and CD4+ T cells, whereas TEMRA cells were enriched by FACS.

Sequencing input: CD4+ T cells from PBMCs. The V and J genes are TRBV15 and TRBJ2-7; tentative D call: TRBD1 (6 bases). The receptor was derived from a human donor in good health. CDR3 protein: CATSRDTGSTYEQYF. Here the CDR3 DNA reads TGTGCCACCAGCAGAGATACAGGGTCGACCTACGAGCAGTACTTC. Together with reference TRBV15 and TRBJ2-7, the CDR3 gives the full variable domain: DAMVIQNPRYQVTQFGKPVTLSCSQTLNHNVMYWYQQKSSQAPKLLFHYYDKDFNNEADTPDNFQSRRPNTSFCFLDIRSPGLGDTAMYLCATSRDTGSTYEQYFGPGTRLTVT.